These 12 T cell receptor beta chains were sequenced from one sample in a study of identical twins listed by TCRdb under 2016. The library was produced with 5' RACE. TCRdb lists the instrument as Illumina HiSeq 2000. Clones were called with MiXCR by TCRdb after fastp trimmed the public reads at Q25, and only in-frame beta chains were retained. For every CDR3 protein sequence, its rows merge into one entry that carries the most common genes and DNA. This sample is represented by roughly 1,500,000 distinct CDR3 sequences; around a third of them were singletons. Together, the top ten hold about 0.27% of the sample. Sequencing used cord blood. The receptors were sampled from a newborn girl in good health.

The rearrangement uses TRBV15 and TRBJ2-3; 10 bases map to TRBD2. The CDR3 is 18 residues long. V shed 0 bases and J 2 bases; nucleotides not matched to a gene: 8. The V gene's germline CDR1 is LNHNV and CDR2 YYDKDF (reference sequence). CDR3 nucleotides: TGTGCCACCAGCAGAGATAAAGTTGGACTAGCGGACACAGATACGCAGTATTTT. It specifies CATSRDKVGLADTDTQYF.

Regarding this clonotype: This may come from a read error, since a much larger clone is one base off. The rearrangement links TRBV4-2 to TRBJ2-7, with a tentative D call TRBD1 (6 bases). CDR3 length: 14 residues. V lost 2 bases, J lost 7 bases, and 15 bases lay in between. The V gene's germline CDR1 is LGHNA and CDR2 YNFKEQ. The CDR3 loop reads CASSQYYRVREQYF. DNA of the CDR3: TGTGCCAGCAGCCAATACTACAGGGTCCGTGAGCAGTACTTC.

CDR3 bases: TGTGCCAGCAGTGAGGGGGACAATTCACCCCTCCACTTT. Protein sequence: CASSEGDNSPLHF. This rearrangement joins TRBV25-1 to TRBJ1-6, with D possibly matching TRBD1 (5 bases). The length of the CDR3 is 13 residues. Looked up from germline, CDR1 is MGHDK and CDR2 is SYGVNS. Trimming took 3 bases from V and 7 from J, leaving 7 bases between them.

This clonotype was recorded at least ten times. V usage is TRBV20-1 and J usage is TRBJ2-7, with D possibly being TRBD1 (5 bases). This CDR3 contains 13 residues. Germline V CDR1 and CDR2: DFQATT, SNEGSKA (reference sequence). Trimming took off 5 bases at V and 2 bases at J, with 13 bases between the two ends. The CDR3 loop reads CSALSGMAYEQYF. The CDR3 region has the DNA TGCAGTGCTTTATCAGGGATGGCCTACGAGCAGTACTTC.

The chain joins TRBV5-1 to TRBJ2-7; D is ambiguous. TRBJ2-5 explains the end of the DNA better; the J call may be wrong. Germline CDR1 SGHRS, CDR2 YFSETQ. This CDR3 comprises 14 residues. CDR3 DNA sequence: TGCGCCAGCAGCTTCGGGCCCCCCGAAGAGACCCAGTACTTC. Translation gives CASSFGPPEETQYF.

The rearrangement joins TRBV5-1 to TRBJ2-3; TRBD2 matches 10 bases. There are 15 residues in the CDR3. Trimming removed 6 bases from V and 4 bases from J; junction bases left unmatched: 8. Germline lookup yields CDR1 SGHRS and CDR2 YFSETQ. The CDR3 DNA reads TGCGCCAGCAAGAAACTAGCGGGGAACGCAGATACGCAGTATTTT. Translating gives CASKKLAGNADTQYF.

V and J are TRBV15 and TRBJ2-7; D may be TRBD1 or TRBD2 (5 bases each). Looked up from germline, CDR1 is LNHNV and CDR2 is YYDKDF (reference sequence). CDR3 length: 15 amino acids. Trimming took 4 bases from V and 2 from J, leaving 15 bases between them. The CDR3 is CATSTSRDVTYEQYF. CDR3 nucleotides: TGTGCCACCAGCACCTCCCGGGACGTCACCTACGAGCAGTACTTC.

Concerning this clonotype: Compared with germline, one end of the junction differs, possibly owing to a read error. The genes are TRBV29-1 and TRBJ2-7; 7 bases match TRBD2. CDR3 length: 13 residues. CDR1 is SQVTM and CDR2 is ANQGSEA in the germline V gene. The CDR3 DNA follows: TGCAGCGGGATCCTAGCGGACTCCTACGAGCAGTCCTTC. This codes for CSGILADSYEQSF.

As concerns this clonotype: One end of the junction varies from germline; a read error may be responsible. The DNA for the CDR3 is TGTGCCAGCAGCGACCACAGGGACATCTCCTACGGGCAGTACTTC. Amino acid sequence: CASSDHRDISYGQYF. V gene TRBV6-2 or TRBV6-3 combines with J gene TRBJ2-7, with D perhaps matching TRBD1 (6 bases). Per the germline V gene, CDR1 is MNHEY and CDR2 is SVGEGT. The CDR3 has 15 amino acids.

The gene calls are TRBV6-6 and TRBJ1-1, with a possible D match to TRBD1 (5 bases). Germline V gene lookup returns CDR1 MNHNY and CDR2 SVGAGI (reference sequence). Trimming cost V 6 bases and J 2 bases, with 16 bases left between them. This CDR3 contains 15 residues. CDR3 DNA: TGTGCCAGCAGCGCGGGGGGGACGGGAAACACTGAAGCTTTCTTT. It yields the protein CASSAGGTGNTEAFF.

This clonotype has a handful of counts. The genes are TRBV4-2 and TRBJ1-4; weak D call: TRBD1 (5 bases). Germline V lookup: CDR1 LGHNA, CDR2 YNFKEQ. V was pared by 2 bases and J by 0 bases, with 13 bases between. CDR3 size: 17 residues. The CDR3 nucleotides are TGTGCCAGCAGCCAATATCCAGTGGACACAACTAATGAAAAACTGTTTTTT. This encodes CASSQYPVDTTNEKLFF.

Comments on this clonotype: Germline and junction disagree at one end, which may indicate a read error. The chain joins TRBV28 to TRBJ2-1; the D is unclear. Per the germline V gene, CDR1 is MDHEN and CDR2 is SYDVKM. The CDR3 has 16 residues. CDR3 sequence (DNA): TGTGCCAGCAGCTTATTCGGCAATGACGGATTCAATGAGCAGTTCTTC. It encodes CASSLFGNDGFNEQFF.